This is a list of T cell receptor beta chains from one sample in a study of OX40 agonist ivuxolimab in advanced cancers. Produced via immunoSEQ multiplex PCR; TCRdb's table is partial and in-frame only. The sample has around 50,000 clones; 88% are singletons. Specimen: CD4+ or CD8+ T cells sorted from blood, collected in a trial of the OX40 agonist ivuxolimab. All receptors come from an adult with an advanced solid tumor such as melanoma, head and neck, liver or kidney cancer. CDR3s include the opening cysteine and the closing phenylalanine or tryptophan. Fields, in order: D gene, clone size, V gene, J gene, CDR3 protein, CDR3 DNA. The D gene is left open where the match is weak. Only part of the rows carry a size: once, few, many, or a class if the clone is expanded.

D gene: TRBD1
clone size: NA
V gene: TRBV9
J gene: TRBJ2-1
CDR3 protein: CASSSRQGSYNEQFF
CDR3 DNA: TGTGCCAGCAGTTCAAGACAGGGTTCCTACAATGAGCAGTTCTTC

D gene: NA
clone size: few
V gene: TRBV7-2
J gene: TRBJ2-1
CDR3 protein: CASSPIASSSYNEQFF
CDR3 DNA: TGTGCCAGCAGCCCTATTGCTAGTAGCTCCTACAATGAGCAGTTCTTC

D gene: TRBD2
clone size: NA
V gene: TRBV11-1
J gene: TRBJ2-5
CDR3 protein: CASSLGTTFGREQYF
CDR3 DNA: TGTGCCAGCAGCTTAGGAACGACATTCGGGAGGGAGCAGTACTTC

D gene: NA
clone size: NA
V gene: TRBV7-9
J gene: TRBJ2-7
CDR3 protein: CASSLGEIRTDEQYF
CDR3 DNA: TGTGCCAGCAGCTTAGGAGAGATTCGCACGGACGAGCAGTACTTC

D gene: NA
clone size: NA
V gene: TRBV2
J gene: TRBJ2-2
CDR3 protein: CATRDPGGELFF
CDR3 DNA: TGTGCCACCAGGGACCCAGGGGGGGAGCTGTTTTTT

D gene: NA
clone size: NA
V gene: TRBV19
J gene: TRBJ1-5
CDR3 protein: CASGRAASNQPQHF
CDR3 DNA: TGTGCCAGTGGCCGGGCAGCTAGCAATCAGCCCCAGCATTTT

D gene: NA
clone size: NA
V gene: TRBV25-1
J gene: TRBJ1-4
CDR3 protein: CASSEPFETAPGEKLFF
CDR3 DNA: TGTGCCAGCAGTGAACCTTTCGAGACAGCTCCGGGTGAAAAACTGTTTTTT

D gene: TRBD2
clone size: NA
V gene: TRBV2
J gene: TRBJ2-7
CDR3 protein: CASRGLAGAGYEQYF
CDR3 DNA: TGTGCCAGCAGGGGACTAGCGGGAGCCGGCTACGAGCAGTACTTC

D gene: NA
clone size: NA
V gene: TRBV5-4
J gene: TRBJ2-5
CDR3 protein: CASSSLQETQYF
CDR3 DNA: TGTGCCAGCAGCTCGCTCCAAGAGACCCAGTACTTC

D gene: NA
clone size: NA
V gene: TRBV7-2
J gene: TRBJ2-3
CDR3 protein: CASSSPWDTQYF
CDR3 DNA: TGTGCCAGCAGTTCCCCGTGGGATACGCAGTATTTT

D gene: TRBD2
clone size: NA
V gene: TRBV27
J gene: TRBJ2-1
CDR3 protein: CASSDRAGVYNEQFF
CDR3 DNA: TGTGCCAGCAGTGACAGAGCGGGAGTGTACAATGAGCAGTTCTTC

D gene: NA
clone size: NA
V gene: TRBV27
J gene: TRBJ1-4
CDR3 protein: CASSFKIGGRNEKLFF
CDR3 DNA: TGTGCCAGCAGTTTTAAAATTGGAGGAAGAAATGAAAAACTGTTTTTT

D gene: TRBD1
clone size: NA
V gene: TRBV5-8
J gene: TRBJ1-1
CDR3 protein: CASRPGQGFPNTEAFF
CDR3 DNA: TGTGCCAGCAGGCCGGGACAGGGATTCCCGAACACTGAAGCTTTCTTT

D gene: TRBD1
clone size: once
V gene: TRBV5-1
J gene: TRBJ1-5
CDR3 protein: CASSLQGGNQPQHF
CDR3 DNA: TGCGCCAGCAGCTTACAGGGGGGAAATCAGCCCCAGCATTTT

D gene: NA
clone size: NA
V gene: TRBV7-9
J gene: TRBJ2-1
CDR3 protein: CASSRGGGTTNNEQFF
CDR3 DNA: TGTGCCAGCAGCAGGGGTGGGGGGACGACGAACAATGAGCAGTTCTTC

D gene: NA
clone size: few
V gene: TRBV5-1
J gene: TRBJ2-5
CDR3 protein: CASRPDTGTQYF
CDR3 DNA: TGCGCCAGCAGACCAGATACCGGGACCCAGTACTTC

D gene: NA
clone size: NA
V gene: TRBV9
J gene: TRBJ2-2
CDR3 protein: CASSVVPSTGELFF
CDR3 DNA: TGTGCCAGCAGCGTAGTTCCTTCCACCGGGGAGCTGTTTTTT

D gene: NA
clone size: NA
V gene: TRBV29-1
J gene: TRBJ2-3
CDR3 protein: CSVPARDDQYF
CDR3 DNA: TGCAGCGTCCCCGCGCGGGATGATCAGTATTTT

D gene: NA
clone size: NA
V gene: TRBV7-8
J gene: TRBJ1-1
CDR3 protein: CASSSKTNTEAFF
CDR3 DNA: TGTGCCAGCAGTTCCAAGACGAACACTGAAGCTTTCTTT

D gene: TRBD2
clone size: NA
V gene: TRBV4-1
J gene: TRBJ2-1
CDR3 protein: CASSPREGLAGNEQFF
CDR3 DNA: TGCGCCAGCAGCCCCCGCGAAGGACTAGCGGGAAATGAGCAGTTCTTC

D gene: NA
clone size: NA
V gene: TRBV30
J gene: TRBJ1-5
CDR3 protein: CAWSVGPGRWHF
CDR3 DNA: TGTGCCTGGAGTGTAGGCCCAGGGCGGTGGCATTTT

D gene: TRBD1
clone size: NA
V gene: TRBV19
J gene: TRBJ1-5
CDR3 protein: CASSNRGRGSNQPQHF
CDR3 DNA: TGTGCCAGTAGTAACAGGGGGCGAGGCAGCAATCAGCCCCAGCATTTT

D gene: NA
clone size: NA
V gene: TRBV5-6
J gene: TRBJ2-7
CDR3 protein: CASSPVLRGEQYF
CDR3 DNA: TGTGCCAGCAGCCCCGTTCTTCGGGGTGAGCAGTACTTC

D gene: NA
clone size: NA
V gene: TRBV15
J gene: TRBJ1-1
CDR3 protein: CATSRPRFEAFF
CDR3 DNA: TGTGCCACCAGCAGGCCCCGGTTCGAAGCTTTCTTT

D gene: NA
clone size: NA
V gene: TRBV27
J gene: TRBJ2-2
CDR3 protein: CASSSNTGELFF
CDR3 DNA: TGTGCCAGCAGTTCGAACACCGGGGAGCTGTTTTTT

D gene: NA
clone size: NA
V gene: TRBV5-4
J gene: TRBJ1-2
CDR3 protein: CASSPYAGAYGYTF
CDR3 DNA: TGTGCCAGCAGCCCTTATGCAGGAGCATATGGCTACACCTTC

D gene: NA
clone size: NA
V gene: TRBV5-1
J gene: TRBJ2-2
CDR3 protein: CASSLVPLGVTGELFF
CDR3 DNA: TGCGCCAGCAGCTTGGTTCCCCTAGGCGTGACCGGGGAGCTGTTTTTT

D gene: NA
clone size: once
V gene: TRBV15
J gene: TRBJ2-1
CDR3 protein: CATSRDGDEQFF
CDR3 DNA: TGTGCCACCAGCAGAGATGGGGATGAGCAGTTCTTC

D gene: NA
clone size: once
V gene: TRBV5-5
J gene: TRBJ1-1
CDR3 protein: CASTQSQLNTEAFF
CDR3 DNA: TGTGCCAGCACCCAGTCACAGTTGAACACTGAAGCTTTCTTT

D gene: TRBD1
clone size: NA
V gene: TRBV6-1
J gene: TRBJ1-1
CDR3 protein: CASSEDYRGRTEAFF
CDR3 DNA: TGTGCCAGCAGTGAAGATTACAGGGGGAGGACTGAAGCTTTCTTT

D gene: NA
clone size: NA
V gene: TRBV5-4
J gene: TRBJ1-1
CDR3 protein: CASSLAGPNTEAFF
CDR3 DNA: TGTGCCAGCAGCTTGGCAGGGCCGAACACTGAAGCTTTCTTT

D gene: NA
clone size: once
V gene: TRBV11-2
J gene: TRBJ2-1
CDR3 protein: CASSFDPQDEQFF
CDR3 DNA: TGTGCCAGCAGCTTTGACCCCCAAGATGAGCAGTTCTTC

D gene: TRBD2
clone size: NA
V gene: TRBV14
J gene: TRBJ2-1
CDR3 protein: CASSQWGSGSIGNEQFF
CDR3 DNA: TGTGCCAGCAGCCAATGGGGGAGCGGGAGTATCGGAAATGAGCAGTTCTTC

D gene: NA
clone size: once
V gene: TRBV4-1
J gene: TRBJ2-6
CDR3 protein: CASSQGQTGANVLTF
CDR3 DNA: TGCGCCAGCAGCCAAGGACAGACCGGGGCCAACGTCCTGACTTTC

D gene: TRBD2
clone size: NA
V gene: TRBV7-6
J gene: TRBJ2-3
CDR3 protein: CASSQTSGSTDTQYF
CDR3 DNA: TGTGCCAGCAGCCAAACTAGCGGGAGTACAGATACGCAGTATTTT

D gene: NA
clone size: NA
V gene: TRBV5-1
J gene: TRBJ2-5
CDR3 protein: CASSLTQETQYF
CDR3 DNA: TGCGCCAGCAGCTTGACACAAGAGACCCAGTACTTC

D gene: NA
clone size: NA
V gene: TRBV5-1
J gene: TRBJ1-2
CDR3 protein: CASSLAGPVLQSGYTF
CDR3 DNA: TGCGCCAGCAGCTTGGCGGGCCCCGTCTTGCAAAGTGGCTACACCTTC

D gene: NA
clone size: NA
V gene: TRBV5-1
J gene: TRBJ2-2
CDR3 protein: CASSLLQRGELFF
CDR3 DNA: TGCGCCAGCAGCTTGCTCCAACGTGGGGAGCTGTTTTTT

D gene: NA
clone size: NA
V gene: TRBV5-4
J gene: TRBJ2-2
CDR3 protein: CASSSGTQASGELFF
CDR3 DNA: TGTGCCAGCAGTTCCGGGACACAGGCTAGCGGGGAGCTGTTTTTT

D gene: NA
clone size: NA
V gene: TRBV5-5
J gene: TRBJ2-5
CDR3 protein: CASSSYRETQYF
CDR3 DNA: TGTGCCAGCAGCAGTTACCGGGAGACCCAGTACTTC

D gene: TRBD2
clone size: NA
V gene: TRBV5-4
J gene: TRBJ2-5
CDR3 protein: CASSSGLAGAETQYF
CDR3 DNA: TGTGCCAGCAGCTCGGGACTAGCGGGAGCAGAGACCCAGTACTTC

D gene: NA
clone size: NA
V gene: TRBV25-1
J gene: TRBJ1-1
CDR3 protein: CASLPLSRQHNTEAFF
CDR3 DNA: TGTGCCAGCCTCCCCTTAAGTAGACAGCATAACACTGAAGCTTTCTTT

D gene: NA
clone size: NA
V gene: TRBV12-5
J gene: TRBJ2-7
CDR3 protein: CASGPSSYEQYF
CDR3 DNA: TGTGCTAGTGGCCCGTCCTCCTACGAGCAGTACTTC

D gene: TRBD2
clone size: few
V gene: TRBV2
J gene: TRBJ2-4
CDR3 protein: CASSDGASGRYIQYF
CDR3 DNA: TGTGCCAGCAGTGACGGGGCTAGCGGGAGATACATTCAGTACTTC

D gene: TRBD2
clone size: NA
V gene: TRBV28
J gene: TRBJ2-2
CDR3 protein: CASSPPGLAGTGELFF
CDR3 DNA: TGTGCCAGCAGTCCACCCGGACTAGCGGGAACCGGGGAGCTGTTTTTT

D gene: NA
clone size: NA
V gene: TRBV5-1
J gene: TRBJ2-7
CDR3 protein: CASSLTEYNEQYF
CDR3 DNA: TGCGCCAGCAGCTTGACCGAATACAACGAGCAGTACTTC

D gene: NA
clone size: NA
V gene: TRBV5-5
J gene: TRBJ2-7
CDR3 protein: CASSWTSGTFNEQYF
CDR3 DNA: TGTGCCAGCAGCTGGACCTCGGGGACTTTTAACGAGCAGTACTTC

D gene: TRBD2
clone size: once
V gene: TRBV7-3
J gene: TRBJ2-1
CDR3 protein: CASSLDGRAYNEQFF
CDR3 DNA: TGTGCCAGCAGCTTAGACGGGAGGGCCTACAATGAGCAGTTCTTC

D gene: NA
clone size: once
V gene: TRBV18
J gene: TRBJ2-7
CDR3 protein: CASSPAGRYEQYF
CDR3 DNA: TGTGCCAGCTCACCAGCGGGGAGGTACGAGCAGTACTTC

D gene: TRBD2
clone size: NA
V gene: TRBV11-2
J gene: TRBJ2-5
CDR3 protein: CASSFGGGAQYF
CDR3 DNA: TGTGCCAGCAGCTTCGGTGGGGGGGCCCAGTACTTC

D gene: NA
clone size: NA
V gene: TRBV11-3
J gene: TRBJ2-3
CDR3 protein: CASSLDPTSRVQYF
CDR3 DNA: TGTGCCAGCAGCTTAGACCCGACTAGTAGGGTACAGTATTTT

D gene: NA
clone size: NA
V gene: TRBV30
J gene: TRBJ2-2
CDR3 protein: CAWSVRPTGELFF
CDR3 DNA: TGTGCCTGGAGTGTAAGGCCTACCGGGGAGCTGTTTTTT